A single sample is the source of the 11 T cell receptor beta chains below, sequenced in a study of T cell responses to AZD1222 COVID-19 vaccine. The repertoire was sequenced with immunoSEQ multiplex PCR; TCRdb's copy has only in-frame clones and lacks some. The top ten clones hold roughly 1.8% of a sample with more than 120,000 clones, around 90% of them seen once. The sample here was peripheral blood, taken 28 days after the second AZD1222 dose. These receptors all stem from an adult who received the AZD1222 COVID-19 vaccine.

The chain joins TRBV24-1 to TRBJ1-1, with a possible D match to TRBD1 (6 bases). The germline V and J ends were trimmed by 4 bases and 5 bases, with 13 bases remaining between them. The CDR3 has 14 amino acids. CDR1 and CDR2 (germline): KGHDR, SFDVKD. The CDR3 here is CATSDDRSGTEAFF. In DNA, the CDR3 is TGTGCCACCAGTGACGACAGGAGTGGAACTGAAGCTTTCTTT.

The chain couples TRBV28 to TRBJ2-2, with 7 bases matching TRBD2. The CDR3 runs to 17 residues. Looked up from germline, CDR1 is MDHEN and CDR2 is SYDVKM. Trimming cost V 2 bases and J 7 bases; bases outside gene matches: 13. The CDR3 reads CASSLLLLSGIIGELFF. The CDR3 DNA sequence: TGTGCCAGCAGTTTACTCTTGTTGAGCGGGATTATCGGGGAGCTGTTTTTT. The full variable domain, with the rest looked up from reference TRBV28 and TRBJ2-2, is DVKVTQSSRYLVKRTGEKVFLECVQDMDHENMFWYRQDPGLGLRLIYFSYDVKMKEKGDIPEGYSVSREKKERFSLILESASTNQTSMYLCASSLLLLSGIIGELFFGEGSRLTVL.

The rearrangement uses TRBV2 and TRBJ2-2, with D perhaps TRBD2 (6 bases). V lost 7 bases, J lost 3 bases, and 6 bases lay in between. The length of the CDR3 is 12 residues. Germline V gene lookup returns CDR1 SNHLY and CDR2 FYNNEI. The CDR3 reads CASTGDTGELFF. CDR3 DNA sequence: TGTGCCAGCACGGGAGACACCGGGGAGCTGTTTTTT. Full variable domain (missing parts from reference TRBV2 and TRBJ2-2): EPEVTQTPSHQVTQMGQEVILRCVPISNHLYFYWYRQILGQKVEFLVSFYNNEISEKSEIFDDQFSVERPDGSNFTLKIRSTKLEDSAMYFCASTGDTGELFFGEGSRLTVL.

J is TRBJ2-1 and V is TRBV19; 10 positions agree with TRBD1. The CDR3 has 20 residues. Per germline, CDR1 LNHDA and CDR2 SQIVND (reference sequence). With 3 bases clipped from V and 0 bases from J, the junction kept 14 bases outside the gene matches. CDR3 DNA: TGTGCCAGTAGTATCTGGGACAGGGGTGTCCCTTTTAGCTCCTACAATGAGCAGTTCTTC. It translates to CASSIWDRGVPFSSYNEQFF.

The CDR3 DNA reads as TGTGCCACCAGTGATTTGCCGGGACTCGGGGGAGAGACCCAGTACTTC. Encoded protein: CATSDLPGLGGETQYF. This rearrangement joins TRBV24-1 to TRBJ2-5; weak D call: TRBD2 (6 bases). This CDR3 has 16 residues. V lost 0 bases to trimming and J lost 4 bases, with 14 bases between them. The germline V gene encodes CDR1 KGHDR and CDR2 SFDVKD.

The rearrangement uses TRBV12-5 and TRBJ2-3, with D possibly being TRBD1 (5 bases). Trimming took 6 bases from V and 4 from J, leaving 17 bases between them. Germline V gene lookup returns CDR1 LGHNT and CDR2 FRNRAP. There are 15 residues in the CDR3. The CDR3 sequence: CASGDTQVMADTQYF. CDR3 nucleotides: TGTGCTAGTGGCGATACACAGGTCATGGCAGATACGCAGTATTTT.

The chain uses TRBV2 and TRBJ1-5; tentative D call: TRBD1 (5 bases). CDR3 length: 14 residues. Germline V gene sequence: CDR1 SNHLY, CDR2 FYNNEI. The germline V and J ends were trimmed by 6 bases and 0 bases, with 9 bases remaining between them. CDR3 residues: CASRQADSNQPQHF. CDR3 DNA: TGTGCCAGCAGACAGGCAGATAGCAATCAGCCCCAGCATTTT.

This chain joins TRBV15 and TRBJ2-5, with TRBD1 as a possible D gene (6 bases). Germline V CDR1 and CDR2: LNHNV, YYDKDF (reference sequence). This CDR3 has 16 residues. Trimming took off 3 bases at V and 0 bases at J, with 14 bases between the two ends. CDR3 region: CATSRWGQVNQETQYF. The CDR3 coding sequence is TGTGCCACCAGCAGGTGGGGGCAGGTAAACCAAGAGACCCAGTACTTC.

The V gene is TRBV9, the J gene TRBJ2-7; 8 bases are shared with TRBD2. The CDR3 has 15 residues. Germline trimming cut 4 bases from V and 1 base from J; bases unmatched to any gene: 7. From germline, CDR1 is SGDLS and CDR2 YYNGEE. The CDR3 loop reads CASSTGLAPSYEQYF. The CDR3 DNA is TGTGCCAGCAGCACCGGACTAGCACCTTCCTACGAGCAGTACTTC.

The chain links TRBV4-3 to TRBJ2-5; tentatively, D is TRBD2 (5 bases). Trimming cost V 0 bases and J 4 bases, with 18 bases left between them. The CDR3 length is 17 residues. Germline assignment: CDR1 LGHNA and CDR2 YSLEER. The DNA for the CDR3 is TGCGCCAGCAGCCAAGATTGGCGGACTTCAGCCGGAGAGACCCAGTACTTC. Amino acids: CASSQDWRTSAGETQYF.

The rearrangement uses TRBV7-8 and TRBJ2-2, with D maybe TRBD1 (6 bases). Germline CDR1 is SGHVS and CDR2 is FQNEAQ. The V end lost 6 bases, the J end lost 6 bases, and 14 bases lay between the germline ends. The CDR3 covers 14 residues. The CDR3 DNA sequence: TGTGCCAGCAGACGGACAGCCTTCCCCGGGGAGCTGTTTTTT. Translating gives CASRRTAFPGELFF.